These T cell receptor beta chains were read from a single sample in a study of shared clonotypes between healthy human individuals. The data were produced by immunoSEQ multiplex PCR, yet TCRdb's version contains in-frame clones alone and is incomplete. The table shows 2.3 million or so clones, with just over 90% occurring only once. Sequenced sample: naive CD4+ T cells from PBMCs. The receptors shown here come from a man aged 18-30 years in good health. Some clones in this sample may be carry-over from other donors' samples. CDR3s include the opening cysteine and the closing phenylalanine or tryptophan. The D gene is left open where the match is weak. Some rows have no size entry. The others give once, few or many, or a class for an expanded clone.

>TRBV4-1|TRBJ2-7|NA|TRBD1|14
CASSHGQGDYEQYF
TGCGCCAGCAGCCACGGACAGGGAGACTACGAGCAGTACTTC
>TRBV19|TRBJ1-2|NA|NA|8
CLCLGYTF
TGTTTATGCCTTGGCTACACCTTC
>TRBV5-6|TRBJ2-2|NA|NA|14
CASSPPSYTGELFF
TGTGCCAGCAGCCCACCGAGCTACACCGGGGAGCTGTTTTTT
>TRBV18|TRBJ2-7|NA|NA|12
CASSPSGNEQYF
TGTGCCAGCTCACCGTCGGGTAACGAGCAGTACTTC
>TRBV15|TRBJ2-2|NA|TRBD2|17
CATSRSGLAEPTGELFF
TGTGCCACCAGCAGAAGCGGACTAGCGGAACCCACCGGGGAGCTGTTTTTT
>TRBV15|TRBJ2-1|NA|TRBD2|17
CATSGVIAGVSYNEQFF
TGTGCCACCAGCGGGGTTATAGCGGGAGTGTCCTACAATGAGCAGTTCTTC
>TRBV6-1|TRBJ2-2|NA|NA|15
CASSDPRRGSGELFF
TGTGCCAGCAGTGACCCACGGCGGGGCTCCGGGGAGCTGTTTTTT
>TRBV27|TRBJ2-7|NA|NA|15
CASSSLRDPTYEQYF
TGTGCCAGCAGTTCACTCCGGGACCCTACCTACGAGCAGTACTTC
>TRBV11-3|TRBJ1-1|NA|NA|14
CASGGRRKNTEAFF
TGTGCCAGCGGCGGGAGGCGAAAAAACACTGAAGCTTTCTTT
>TRBV5-1|TRBJ1-1|once|NA|14
CASSPDPDRTEAFF
TGCGCCAGCAGCCCTGACCCAGACAGGACTGAAGCTTTCTTT
>TRBV5-1|TRBJ1-3|NA|TRBD1|14
CASSFGTAGNTIYF
TGCGCCAGCAGCTTCGGGACAGCTGGAAACACCATATATTTT
>TRBV5-1|TRBJ2-7|NA|TRBD1|16
CASSYDGQGRNYEQYF
TGCGCCAGCAGCTATGATGGACAGGGGAGGAACTACGAGCAGTACTTC
>TRBV5-4|TRBJ2-7|NA|TRBD1|16
CASSLAGWTGSNEQYF
TGTGCCAGCAGCTTGGCGGGCTGGACAGGCTCCAACGAGCAGTACTTC
>TRBV9|TRBJ2-3|NA|TRBD2|14
CASSVASGRDTQYF
TGTGCCAGCAGCGTGGCTAGCGGGAGGGATACGCAGTATTTT
>TRBV4-2|TRBJ2-7|NA|NA|15
CASSQGEALRGEQYF
TGTGCCAGCAGCCAAGGTGAGGCATTGAGGGGCGAGCAGTACTTC
>TRBV11-3|TRBJ1-2|NA|NA|15
CASSLRTRQGDGYTF
TGTGCCAGCAGCTTAAGGACGAGGCAGGGAGATGGCTACACCTTC
>TRBV28|TRBJ1-4|NA|NA|13
CASGRAHNEKLFF
TGTGCCAGCGGGCGGGCCCATAATGAAAAACTGTTTTTT
>TRBV6-6|TRBJ1-1|NA|TRBD1|15
CASSLEGARGTEAFF
TGTGCCAGCAGTTTGGAGGGGGCAAGGGGAACTGAAGCTTTCTTT
>TRBV5-1|TRBJ1-5|NA|NA|13
CASSSQGGQPQHF
TGCGCCAGCAGCTCTCAGGGTGGGCAGCCCCAGCATTTT
>TRBV11-2|TRBJ2-5|NA|TRBD1|14
CASRPGQTQETQYF
TGTGCCAGCAGACCGGGACAGACCCAAGAGACCCAGTACTTC
>TRBV2|TRBJ1-5|few|NA|12
CASSEVREPQHF
TGTGCCAGCAGTGAAGTGCGCGAGCCCCAGCATTTT
>TRBV2|TRBJ1-6|NA|NA|13
CASDLEGNSPLHF
TGTGCCAGCGATCTTGAGGGGAATTCACCCCTCCACTTT
>TRBV5-6|TRBJ2-6|NA|NA|13
CASSPQGSRLLTF
TGTGCCAGCAGCCCCCAGGGGTCCCGCCTCCTGACTTTC
>TRBV4-1|TRBJ1-3|NA|NA|16
CASSQGGANSGNTIYF
TGCGCCAGCAGCCAAGGTGGAGCTAACTCTGGAAACACCATATATTTT
>TRBV5-5|TRBJ1-1|few|NA|15
CASSFRTAFGTEAFF
TGTGCCAGCAGCTTTAGGACAGCTTTTGGGACTGAAGCTTTCTTT
>TRBV18|TRBJ1-5|few|NA|16
CASSPAGKEGNQPQHF
TGTGCCAGCTCACCAGCAGGAAAAGAGGGCAATCAGCCCCAGCATTTT
>TRBV28|TRBJ1-1|NA|TRBD1|12
CATLTGVTEAFF
TGTGCCACCCTAACAGGGGTCACTGAAGCTTTCTTT
>TRBV7-9|TRBJ1-3|NA|TRBD1|14
CASSSLTGVNTIYF
TGTGCCAGCAGCTCCCTGACAGGGGTCAACACCATATATTTT
>TRBV2|TRBJ1-1|NA|NA|15
CATPSGGGRNTEAFF
TGTGCCACCCCATCTGGCGGGGGGAGGAACACTGAAGCTTTCTTT